This T cell receptor (beta chain) was sequenced in a study of cytotoxic CD8 clonotypes in ibrutinib-treated CLL. Overall study context: Enrolment comprised eleven to twelve relapsed/refractory and more than 14 treatment-naive patients; under 18 were IGHV unmutated.

Per the germline V gene, CDR1 is KGHSH and CDR2 is LQKENI. V was clipped by 8 bases and J by 3 bases, with 17 bases between them. CDR3 length: 14 amino acids. A word on this clone: Its antigen is still unknown.

Study results and caveats: In sustained-remission versus progressing patients, sampling times differed. Baseline clonality was higher than in age-matched healthy donors and moved in step with circulating CD8+ T-cell counts. The study found clonality rose at ibrutinib response, then fell toward baseline at progression.

Produced via immunoSEQ multiplex PCR; TCRdb's table is partial and in-frame only. Of about 130,000 clones in the sample, 79% were seen once. The chain employs TRBV18 and TRBJ2-7, with D possibly being TRBD1 or TRBD2 (5 bases each). Sequences were derived from PBMCs, sampled after 12 months of ibrutinib treatment. This TCR derives from a human donor with chronic lymphocytic leukemia. The CDR3 protein is CASGPGRRNYEQYF. In DNA form, the CDR3 reads TGTGCCAGCGGCCCGGGACGACGGAACTACGAGCAGTACTTC.